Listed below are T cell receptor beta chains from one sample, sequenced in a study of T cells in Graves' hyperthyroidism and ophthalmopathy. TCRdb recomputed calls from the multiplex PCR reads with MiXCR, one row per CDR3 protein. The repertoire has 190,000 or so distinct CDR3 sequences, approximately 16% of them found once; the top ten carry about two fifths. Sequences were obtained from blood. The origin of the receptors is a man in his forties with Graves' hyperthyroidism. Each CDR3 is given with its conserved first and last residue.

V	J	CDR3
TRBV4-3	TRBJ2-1	CASSRGAGGGDEQFF
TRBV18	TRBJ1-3	CASSQDGHSGNTIYF
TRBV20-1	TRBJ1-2	CSARPRTGLYGYTF
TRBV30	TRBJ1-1	CAWSVRVWGTEAFF
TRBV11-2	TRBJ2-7	CASSQRQGAGNEQYF
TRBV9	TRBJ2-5	CASSVATRGQETQYF
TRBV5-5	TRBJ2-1	CASSLEVLAYNEQFF
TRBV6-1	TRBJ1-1	CASSPGWGDTEAFF
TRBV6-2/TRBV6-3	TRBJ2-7	CASSYRSDATGQYF
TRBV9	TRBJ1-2	CASSVDPGGYGYTF
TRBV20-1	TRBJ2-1	CSATGGLNEQFF
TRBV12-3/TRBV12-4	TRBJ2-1	CASSTPQGLARGNEQFF
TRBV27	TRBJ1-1	CASSLSIGLGTEAFF
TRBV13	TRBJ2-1	CASTLAPSYEQFF
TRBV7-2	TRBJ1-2	CASSPQTGPNYGYTF
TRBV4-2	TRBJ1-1	CASSQATATNTEAFF
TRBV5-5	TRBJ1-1	CASSLETVTEAFF
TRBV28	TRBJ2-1	CASNFGDSNEQFF
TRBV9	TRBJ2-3	CASSATERLAGGQDTQYF
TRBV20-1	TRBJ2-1	CSAPRTGDNEQFF
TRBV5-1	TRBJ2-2	CASSFYSGENTGELFF
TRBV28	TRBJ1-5	CASSSPRGGGIWSNQPQHF
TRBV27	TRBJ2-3	CASSLFASGGTDTQYF
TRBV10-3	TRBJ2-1	CAISGRAGAYNEQFF